The present T cell receptor beta chain was sequenced within a study of cytomegalovirus exposure and HLA in healthy donors. Regarding the study as a whole: Immune exposure was documented only through CMV serostatus.

The J segment lost 0 bases and the V segment lost 3 bases, leaving 5 bases of the junction unmatched. The CDR3 sequence is 17 residues long. From germline, CDR1 is SGHVS and CDR2 FNYEAQ. Donors sampled were nominally healthy, though unrecorded immune exposures were likely. The PCR made use of 60 Vbeta and 13 Jbeta primers. TCRdb's table, derived via immunoSEQ multiplex PCR, lists solely in-frame clones and lacks some. The table has about 62,000 clones, around 87% seen once; the top ten hold approximately 1.5%. Comments on this clone: Its antigen is unknown.

The J gene is TRBJ1-6, the V gene TRBV7-6; 7 bases fit TRBD1. The clonotype was recovered from a man between 18 and 35 years old in good health and CMV-seronegative. Sequencing input: PBMCs. CDR3 coding DNA: TGTGCCAGCAGCTTTGGACAGGATAGCTCCTATAATTCACCCCTCCACTTT. Protein product: CASSFGQDSSYNSPLHF.